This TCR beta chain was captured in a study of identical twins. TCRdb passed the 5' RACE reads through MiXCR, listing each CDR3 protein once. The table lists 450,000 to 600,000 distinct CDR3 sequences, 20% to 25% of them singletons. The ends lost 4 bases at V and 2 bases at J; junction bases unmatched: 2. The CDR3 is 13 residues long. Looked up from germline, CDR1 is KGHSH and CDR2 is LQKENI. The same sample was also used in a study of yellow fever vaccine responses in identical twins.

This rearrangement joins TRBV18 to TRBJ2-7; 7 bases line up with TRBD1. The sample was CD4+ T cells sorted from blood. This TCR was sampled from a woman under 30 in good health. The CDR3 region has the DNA TGTGCCAGCTCACAGGGACAGCCCTACGAGCAGTACTTC. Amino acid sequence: CASSQGQPYEQYF.